Shown below are 10 T cell receptor beta chains from a single sample sequenced in a study of T cells in Graves' hyperthyroidism and ophthalmopathy. RNA transcripts served as the template for amplifying TCR beta CDR3 regions. A set of HTBI primers served as the primers for a first-round RT-PCR of the TCR CDR3. TCRdb re-called the multiplex PCR reads with MiXCR, one entry per CDR3 protein. This table holds about 560,000 distinct CDR3 sequences, around 17% found once. Material: blood. The receptors were sampled from a woman under 30 with Graves' hyperthyroidism.

This chain joins TRBV20-1 and TRBJ1-5, with D unresolved. This CDR3 has 12 residues. Germline V gene lookup returns CDR1 DFQATT and CDR2 SNEGSKA (reference sequence). V shed 8 bases and J shed 7 bases, with 15 bases lying between them. CDR3 bases: TGCAGTACAAACTTTCGGGGACAGCCCCAGCATTTT. Translated, it gives CSTNFRGQPQHF.

This clonotype was found many times. The chain combines TRBV6-1 with TRBJ2-3, with 11 positions matching TRBD2. The CDR3 is made up of 16 amino acids. CDR1 is MNHNS, CDR2 SASEGT, per germline. V lost 5 bases and J lost 4; bases outside the gene matches: 8. DNA for the CDR3: TGTGCCAGCAGTCCCTCTGATAGCGGGGGGGCAGATACGCAGTATTTT. This translates into CASSPSDSGGADTQYF.

This clonotype was counted ten times or more. The chain has TRBV20-1 and TRBJ1-2, with a possible D match to TRBD1 (5 bases). Germline V gives CDR1 DFQATT, CDR2 SNEGSKA (reference sequence). The CDR3 length is 15 residues. Trimming pared 0 bases from V and 12 bases from J, leaving 23 bases between. As DNA, the CDR3 is TGCAGTGCTAGAGACTTTTTCTCGGACACGGAAATGCACACCTTC. Residues: CSARDFFSDTEMHTF.

The chain recombines TRBV4-3 with TRBJ1-6; 8 bases map to TRBD1. There are 14 residues in the CDR3. Germline CDR1 and CDR2: LGHNA and YSLEER. V lost 6 bases to trimming and J lost 7 bases; unmatched junction nucleotides: 5. CDR3 region: CASSAGGPNSPLHF. CDR3 nucleotide sequence: TGCGCCAGCAGTGCAGGGGGCCCGAATTCACCCCTCCACTTT.

This clonotype has ten or more counts. The J gene is TRBJ2-1, the V gene TRBV12-3 or TRBV12-4; 7 nucleotides line up with TRBD2. The CDR3 contains 17 residues. With 2 bases clipped from V and 0 bases from J, the junction kept 7 bases outside the gene matches. The CDR3 loop is CASSLWVGGSSYNEQFF. Here the CDR3 DNA reads TGTGCCAGCAGTTTATGGGTGGGAGGGAGCTCCTACAATGAGCAGTTCTTC.

The chain joins TRBV14 to TRBJ2-1; TRBD2 aligns across 11 bases. This CDR3 region has 17 residues. CDR1 is SGHDN and CDR2 is FVKESK in the germline V gene. The V segment lost 1 base and the J segment 4 bases; nucleotides outside the gene matches: 6. This chain's CDR3 is CASSQVTSGRFYNEQFF. The DNA for the CDR3 is TGTGCCAGCAGCCAAGTCACTAGCGGGAGATTTTACAATGAGCAGTTCTTC.

This chain connects TRBV12-3 or TRBV12-4 to TRBJ2-4, with TRBD1 as a possible D gene (5 bases). This CDR3 contains 12 residues. Trimming pared 2 bases from V and 9 bases from J, leaving 8 bases between. The CDR3 reads CASSLQGIIQYF. CDR3 coding DNA: TGTGCCAGCAGTTTACAGGGCATCATTCAGTACTTC.

The rearrangement uses TRBV20-1 and TRBJ2-7; tentative D call: TRBD1 (6 bases). V shed 2 bases and J shed 2 bases, with 10 bases lying between them. Germline V CDR1 and CDR2: DFQATT, SNEGSKA (reference sequence). This CDR3 has 13 amino acids. CDR3 DNA sequence: TGCAGTGCTAGAAAGGACAGTGCCTACGAGCAGTACTTC. It is translated as CSARKDSAYEQYF.

This clonotype was detected many times. This chain links TRBV20-1 with TRBJ2-3, with a tentative D call TRBD2 (5 bases). V was pared by 3 bases and J by 0 bases, with 7 bases between. The CDR3 contains 13 residues. CDR1 DFQATT and CDR2 SNEGSKA come from the germline V gene (reference sequence). The CDR3 sequence: CSAREASTDTQYF. The CDR3 DNA follows: TGCAGTGCTAGGGAGGCTAGCACAGATACGCAGTATTTT.

The sample holds many counts of this clonotype. The chain has TRBV2 and TRBJ1-1; TRBD1 might be the D (6 bases). The CDR3 length is 12 residues. Germline CDR1 is SNHLY and CDR2 is FYNNEI. Trimming left V 3 bases short and J 4 bases short, with 6 bases between. CDR3 region: CASSDRGTEAFF. The CDR3 DNA reads as TGTGCCAGCAGTGACAGGGGCACTGAAGCTTTCTTT.